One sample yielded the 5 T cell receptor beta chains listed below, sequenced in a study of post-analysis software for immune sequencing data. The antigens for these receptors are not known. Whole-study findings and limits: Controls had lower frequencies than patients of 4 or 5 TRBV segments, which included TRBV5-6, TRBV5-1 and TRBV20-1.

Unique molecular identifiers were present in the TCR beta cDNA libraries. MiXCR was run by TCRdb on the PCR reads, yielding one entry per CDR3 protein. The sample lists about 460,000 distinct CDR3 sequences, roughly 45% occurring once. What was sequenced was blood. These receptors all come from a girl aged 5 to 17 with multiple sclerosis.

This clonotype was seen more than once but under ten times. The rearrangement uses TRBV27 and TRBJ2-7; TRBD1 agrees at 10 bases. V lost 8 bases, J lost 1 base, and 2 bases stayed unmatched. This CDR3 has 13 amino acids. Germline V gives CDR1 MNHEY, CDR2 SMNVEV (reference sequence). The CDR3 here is CASGDRGSYEQYF. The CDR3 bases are TGTGCCAGCGGGGACAGGGGATCCTACGAGCAGTACTTC.

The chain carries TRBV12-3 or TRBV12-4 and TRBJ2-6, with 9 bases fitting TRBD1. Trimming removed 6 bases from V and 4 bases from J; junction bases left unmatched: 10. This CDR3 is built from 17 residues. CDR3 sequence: CASSWTGELSGANVLTF. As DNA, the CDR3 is TGTGCCAGCAGCTGGACAGGGGAGCTCTCCGGGGCCAACGTCCTGACTTTC.

The CDR3 here is CAISAGFVYEQYF. CDR3 bases: TGTGCCATCAGTGCGGGATTCGTCTACGAGCAGTACTTC. The chain joins TRBV10-3 to TRBJ2-5, with D maybe TRBD2 (5 bases). Matching the DNA end better, TRBJ2-7 makes the J call doubtful. Germline CDR1 is ENHRY and CDR2 is SYGVKD. The CDR3 covers 13 residues.

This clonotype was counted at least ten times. This CDR3 reads CASSLVTGSEDTQYF. CDR3 coding DNA: TGTGCCAGCAGTTTAGTAACGGGAAGTGAAGATACGCAGTATTTT. V is TRBV12-3 or TRBV12-4 and J is TRBJ2-3; tentative D call: TRBD2 (5 bases). Trimming pared 1 base from V and 5 bases from J, leaving 13 bases between. This CDR3 is built from 15 residues.

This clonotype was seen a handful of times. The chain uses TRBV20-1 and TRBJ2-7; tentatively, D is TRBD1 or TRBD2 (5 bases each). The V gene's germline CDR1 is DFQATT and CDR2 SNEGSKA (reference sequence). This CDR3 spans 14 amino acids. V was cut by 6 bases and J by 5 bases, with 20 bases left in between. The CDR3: CSAGENLGSHEQYF. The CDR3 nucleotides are TGCAGTGCGGGGGAGAACCTGGGGTCCCACGAGCAGTACTTC.